A single sample is the source of the 27 T cell receptor beta chains below, sequenced in a study of blood T cell repertoires in COVID-19. TCRdb's table, derived via immunoSEQ multiplex PCR, lists solely in-frame clones and lacks some. The sample consists of under 65,000 clones, 91% of them appearing once. Sequences were obtained from peripheral blood. The origin of the receptors is a human donor in a cohort sampled during active COVID-19.

This chain connects TRBV9 to TRBJ2-7; 11 nucleotides agree with TRBD2. V shed 7 bases and J 1 base; nucleotides not matched to a gene: 7. CDR3 length: 15 residues. CDR1 and CDR2 (germline): SGDLS, YYNGEE. The CDR3, as DNA: TGTGCCAGCCAACCTGGGACTAGCGGATCCTACGAGCAGTACTTC. It yields the protein CASQPGTSGSYEQYF.

The chain combines TRBV29-1 with TRBJ2-5; TRBD1 is a possible D gene (6 bases). The CDR3 extends over 12 amino acids. Germline CDR1 and CDR2: SQVTM and ANQGSEA. Trimming stripped 7 bases from V and 5 bases from J, with 14 bases between. The CDR3 spells CSGLTGFETQYF. The CDR3, as DNA: TGCAGCGGGCTTACAGGGTTTGAGACCCAGTACTTC.

V usage is TRBV7-8 and J usage is TRBJ1-3; the D is unclear. This CDR3 contains 14 residues. Trimming took 5 bases from V and 4 from J, leaving 12 bases between them. Germline V gene lookup returns CDR1 SGHVS and CDR2 FQNEAQ. The CDR3 spells CASSMTTAGNTIYF. DNA of the CDR3: TGTGCCAGCAGCATGACAACGGCGGGAAACACCATATATTTT.

The chain carries TRBV5-1 and TRBJ1-1, with TRBD1 as a possible D gene (5 bases). The CDR3 has 13 residues. Germline lookup yields CDR1 SGHRS and CDR2 YFSETQ. V lost 2 bases, J lost 5 bases, and 10 bases lay in between. CDR3 nucleotides: TGCGCCAGCAGCTTTCAGGGAGGGACTGAAGCTTTCTTT. This codes for CASSFQGGTEAFF.

The chain recombines TRBV10-3 with TRBJ2-7; D might be TRBD1 (5 bases). Between the trimmed V and J ends, which lost 6 bases and 5 bases, there was a span of 11 bases. Germline V CDR1 and CDR2: ENHRY, SYGVKD. This CDR3 is built from 12 residues. CDR3 loop: CAIRSQGNEQYF. The CDR3 DNA is TGTGCCATCAGGAGTCAGGGTAACGAGCAGTACTTC.

The genes are TRBV19 and TRBJ2-1; 16 nucleotides line up with TRBD2. The CDR3 has 15 residues. V trimming: 7 bases; J trimming: 4 bases; junction bases outside the gene matches: 1. The V gene's germline CDR1 is LNHDA and CDR2 SQIVND (reference sequence). As DNA, the CDR3 is TGTGCCAGTACGGGACTAGCGGGGGGGTACAATGAGCAGTTCTTC. Residues: CASTGLAGGYNEQFF.

V is TRBV7-9 and J is TRBJ2-7, with D uncertain. This CDR3 spans 11 amino acids. Per germline, CDR1 SEHNR and CDR2 FQNEAQ (reference sequence). V was trimmed by 4 bases and J by 6 bases, leaving 7 bases between them. CDR3: CASSSSREQYF. DNA of the CDR3: TGTGCCAGCAGCTCCTCCCGCGAGCAGTACTTC.

The chain links TRBV27 to TRBJ2-7; TRBD1 might be the D (5 bases). The CDR3 length is 13 residues. CDR1 is MNHEY, CDR2 SMNVEV, per germline (reference sequence). V lost 4 bases and J lost 0, with 7 bases in between. In DNA, the CDR3 is TGTGCCAGCAGTTGGGGCAGCTCCTACGAGCAGTACTTC. Protein sequence: CASSWGSSYEQYF.

The DNA of the CDR3 is TGTGCCAGTAGTCGAAACGTCGACAGGGCAAGTTACGATGGCTACACCTTC. This gives the protein CASSRNVDRASYDGYTF. The gene calls are TRBV19 and TRBJ1-2; 7 nucleotides agree with TRBD1. Germline values: CDR1 LNHDA, CDR2 SQIVND (reference sequence). The length of the CDR3 is 17 residues. V gave up 5 bases and J gave up 6 bases; unmatched junction bases: 18.

J is TRBJ1-1 and V is TRBV29-1, with 10 bases fitting TRBD1. This CDR3 is built from 17 residues. After removal of 7 bases from V and 0 bases from J, the junction contained 14 bases not matched to a gene. The germline CDR1 and CDR2 sequences are SQVTM and ANQGSEA. In DNA form, the CDR3 reads TGCAGCGCCATTATAATACCGGGACAGGGGTTGAACACTGAAGCTTTCTTT. Amino acid sequence: CSAIIIPGQGLNTEAFF.

This clone was observed once. An end of the junction does not agree with germline; a read error may underlie this. The chain recombines TRBV7-7 with TRBJ2-1, with D unclear. Germline-derived CDR1 and CDR2 are SSHAT and FNYEAQ (reference sequence). The CDR3 covers 13 residues. CDR3 nucleotide sequence: TGTGCTAGCAGCTTAGGGCCCGGGAATGAGCAGTTCTTC. This encodes CASSLGPGNEQFF.

This chain connects TRBV6-8 to TRBJ2-2; tentatively, D is TRBD1 (8 bases). The CDR3 covers 17 residues. The ends were cut back, 10 bases at V and 0 bases at J, with 21 bases in the middle. The germline V gene has CDR1 MNHGY and CDR2 SAAAGT. The CDR3 DNA is TGTGCCAAAGAGCGGGACAGGAGACCCTCGAACACCGGGGAGCTGTTTTTT. Protein product: CAKERDRRPSNTGELFF.

This rearrangement joins TRBV5-6 to TRBJ1-1; 7 positions agree with TRBD1. Germline V CDR1 and CDR2: SGHDT, YYEEEE. Trimming removed 2 bases from V and 0 bases from J; junction bases left unmatched: 10. The CDR3 is 17 amino acids. In DNA, the CDR3 is TGTGCCAGCAGCTTTATCACCCGCGGACAGGTGAACACTGAAGCTTTCTTT. Its translation is CASSFITRGQVNTEAFF.

The J gene is TRBJ2-1, the V gene TRBV6-5; 7 nucleotides line up with TRBD2. CDR3 length: 16 residues. V lost 2 bases, J lost 0 bases, and 4 bases stayed unmatched. Germline V gives CDR1 MNHEY, CDR2 SVGAGI. In nucleotides, the CDR3 is TGTGCCAGCAGTTACCTGCGGGGGAGCTCCTACAATGAGCAGTTCTTC. It codes for CASSYLRGSSYNEQFF.

Here the CDR3 reads CASGWTSGRAGELFF. In DNA form, the CDR3 reads TGTGCCAGCGGATGGACTAGCGGGAGAGCCGGGGAGCTGTTTTTT. The V call is TRBV9, the J call TRBJ2-2; 13 bases are shared with TRBD2. CDR1 SGDLS and CDR2 YYNGEE come from the germline V gene. This CDR3 has 15 amino acids. V dropped 7 bases and J dropped 6; count of bases not matched to a gene: 6.

This clone was observed a single time. This chain joins TRBV6-5 and TRBJ2-5; no clear D gene. The germline V gene encodes CDR1 MNHEY and CDR2 SVGAGI. V was clipped by 3 bases and J by 1 base, with 9 bases between them. The CDR3 runs 14 residues. The CDR3 sequence: CASSYLYGQETQYF. The DNA for the CDR3 is TGTGCCAGCAGTTATCTTTACGGCCAAGAGACCCAGTACTTC.

This clone was recorded once. V is TRBV28 and J is TRBJ2-4; 8 bases fit TRBD1. CDR1 MDHEN and CDR2 SYDVKM come from the germline V gene. This CDR3 has 13 residues. Germline trimming cut 6 bases from V and 6 bases from J; bases unmatched to any gene: 4. This chain's CDR3 is CASSRDRINIQYF. CDR3 nucleotides: TGTGCCAGCAGCCGGGACAGGATAAACATTCAGTACTTC. The whole variable domain, remainder taken from reference TRBV28 and TRBJ2-4, is DVKVTQSSRYLVKRTGEKVFLECVQDMDHENMFWYRQDPGLGLRLIYFSYDVKMKEKGDIPEGYSVSREKKERFSLILESASTNQTSMYLCASSRDRINIQYFGAGTRLSVL.

The chain couples TRBV5-1 to TRBJ1-2; 12 positions agree with TRBD1. The CDR3 sequence is 14 residues long. Germline CDR1 is SGHRS and CDR2 is YFSETQ. Losses at the gene ends were 4 bases for V and 6 bases for J; bases not matched to a gene: 4. CDR3 sequence: CASSQGQGADGYTF. CDR3 bases: TGCGCCAGCAGCCAGGGACAGGGGGCAGATGGCTACACCTTC.

This chain uses TRBV12-3 or TRBV12-4 with TRBJ2-2; TRBD1 agrees at 8 bases. This CDR3 spans 11 amino acids. V shed 5 bases and J 15 bases; nucleotides not matched to a gene: 5. Here the CDR3 reads CASSNRGTLFF. CDR3 sequence (DNA): TGTGCCAGCAGTAACAGGGGGACTTTGTTTTTT.

This chain uses TRBV5-1 with TRBJ1-2; 9 positions match TRBD1. The length of the CDR3 is 15 residues. After removal of 4 bases from V and 5 bases from J, the junction contained 9 bases not matched to a gene. Germline CDR1 SGHRS, CDR2 YFSETQ. CDR3 sequence: CASSPNGQGTYGYTF. As DNA, the CDR3 is TGCGCCAGCAGCCCGAACGGACAGGGGACGTATGGCTACACCTTC. Full variable domain (rest looked up from reference TRBV5-1 and TRBJ1-2): KAGVTQTPRYLIKTRGQQVTLSCSPISGHRSVSWYQQTPGQGLQFLFEYFSETQRNKGNFPGRFSGRQFSNSRSEMNVSTLELGDSALYLCASSPNGQGTYGYTFGSGTRLTVV.

The genes are TRBV25-1 and TRBJ2-7; a weak D match, TRBD1 (6 bases). This CDR3 is built from 14 residues. Germline CDR1 is MGHDK and CDR2 is SYGVNS. V dropped 6 bases and J dropped 3 bases, with 15 bases sitting between them. CDR3 nucleotides: TGTGCCAGCAGCGATAACAGGGACGACTACGAGCAGTACTTC. It yields the protein CASSDNRDDYEQYF.

For this clone: This same CDR3 is encoded by further DNA sequences in the sample. This chain connects TRBV12-3 or TRBV12-4 to TRBJ2-2; D is ambiguous. V was shortened by 3 bases and J by 6 bases, with 5 bases between the two germline ends. There are 12 residues in the CDR3. This CDR3 is CASSFWPGELFF. CDR3 in DNA: TGTGCCAGCAGTTTCTGGCCCGGGGAGCTGTTTTTT.

J is TRBJ1-1 and V is TRBV9; no clear D. This CDR3 is built from 16 residues. The germline V gene has CDR1 SGDLS and CDR2 YYNGEE. Deletions cut 0 bases from V and 1 base from J, with 13 bases between. CDR3 sequence: CASSVGAGRGNTEAFF. CDR3 DNA sequence: TGTGCCAGCAGCGTAGGAGCAGGACGGGGGAACACTGAAGCTTTCTTT.

The chain joins TRBV6-1 to TRBJ1-6; D perhaps matches TRBD1 (6 bases). Germline CDR1 is MNHNS and CDR2 is SASEGT. CDR3 length: 16 residues. V lost 2 bases and J lost 9, with 17 bases in between. CDR3 amino acids: CASSERILGASSPLHF. CDR3 nucleotides: TGTGCCAGCAGTGAAAGAATATTGGGGGCTAGTTCACCCCTCCACTTT.

The CDR3 loop is CSASKGANTGELFF. As DNA, the CDR3 is TGCAGTGCTAGTAAGGGAGCGAACACCGGGGAGCTGTTTTTT. This sequence joins TRBV20-1 and TRBJ2-2; TRBD2 is a possible D gene (5 bases). This CDR3 contains 14 residues. Germline V lookup: CDR1 DFQATT, CDR2 SNEGSKA (reference sequence). Trimming pared 3 bases from V and 0 bases from J, leaving 8 bases between.

This clone has more than one count but fewer than ten. The rearrangement links TRBV28 to TRBJ2-1; no definite D call. Germline CDR1 reads MDHEN; CDR2 reads SYDVKM. The CDR3 sequence is 10 residues long. V was trimmed by 9 bases and J by 7 bases, leaving 7 bases between them. This chain's CDR3 is CASLANEQFF. CDR3 sequence (DNA): TGTGCCAGTCTTGCGAATGAGCAGTTCTTC.

The J gene is TRBJ1-2, the V gene TRBV19; D gene ambiguous. Germline lookup yields CDR1 LNHDA and CDR2 SQIVND (reference sequence). V lost 10 bases and J lost 4, with 10 bases in between. The CDR3 runs to 11 residues. The CDR3 here is CATSTGYGYTF. CDR3 coding DNA: TGTGCCACCTCAACTGGCTATGGCTACACCTTC.